This T cell receptor (beta chain) is drawn from a study of human T cells and chemical hapten exposure. This clonotype was recorded a few times. Its antigen is as yet unknown. Per the germline V gene, CDR1 is MNHNS and CDR2 is SASEGT. The CDR3 has 18 amino acids. J gave up 5 bases and V 2 bases, and 12 bases lay outside the gene matches. Described time point: patch test 1, 2 weeks after DPC sensitization. Treatment specified: therapeutic diphenylcyclopropenone sensitization with weekly scalp DPC. Alopecia patients between 18 and 70 years old and suitable for DPC were used as donors. TCRdb processed the RACE reads anew with MiXCR; each CDR3 protein has one entry. The table includes under 130,000 distinct CDR3 sequences, approximately 11% detected once. Findings of the study overall: The formation of large CDR3 similarity clusters by expanded TCRs significantly exceeded that of controls.

The clonotype comes from a woman between 40 and 55 years old with alopecia areata. Some clones in this sample may be carry-over from other donors' samples. This specimen was whole blood, taken in connection with sensitization to the hapten diphenylcyclopropenone (DPC). The V and J genes are TRBV6-1 and TRBJ2-3, with 11 positions matching TRBD2. The chain's CDR3 is CASSERLAGGQRGDTQYF. Here the CDR3 DNA reads TGTGCCAGCAGTGAAAGGCTAGCGGGAGGCCAACGAGGAGATACGCAGTATTTT.